The 14 T cell receptor beta chains listed next were all sequenced from one sample in a study of vaccination effects on CD4 cells after COVID-19. Antigens for these TCRs are unknown. Pools of viral peptides were used by the ViraFEST assay to expand antigen-specific CD4+ T cells ahead of sequencing. When around 10 days of culture had elapsed, CD4+ T cells were isolated. None of these healthy vaccinees had been infected with SARS-CoV-2 before vaccination. This table comes from immunoSEQ multiplex PCR, and its TCRdb copy is limited to in-frame clones, with some not included. The profile shows tens of thousands of clones, roughly 76% of them singletons. This specimen was CD4+ T cells from PBMCs cultured with SARS-CoV-2 spike peptides, taken before COVID-19 vaccination. These receptors were taken from a human donor who received a COVID-19 vaccine.

This clone was seen a few times. The chain employs TRBV11-2 and TRBJ2-5, with D uncertain. Germline V gives CDR1 SGHAT, CDR2 FQNNGV. Trimming shortened V by 0 bases and J by 7 bases, and 9 bases separated the two germline ends. The CDR3 length is 13 residues. CDR3 DNA sequence: TGTGCCAGCAGCTTAGAGGGGTCGGGGACCCAGTACTTC. It specifies CASSLEGSGTQYF. The full variable domain, in which reference TRBV11-2 and TRBJ2-5 provide the parts outside the CDR3, is EAGVAQSPRYKIIEKRQSVAFWCNPISGHATLYWYQQILGQGPKLLIQFQNNGVVDDSQLPKDRFSAERLKGVDSTLKIQPAKLEDSAVYLCASSLEGSGTQYFGPGTRLLVL.

This chain joins TRBV21-1 and TRBJ1-1. TRBV21-1 is flagged as a pseudogene. The CDR3 is 15 residues long. CDR3 sequence: CASSKSREENTEAFF. The DNA of the CDR3 is TGTGCCAGCAGCAAAAGTCGAGAGGAGAACACTGAAGCTTTCTTT.

This clone appeared a few times. The gene calls are TRBV18 and TRBJ1-4, with D unresolved. This CDR3 comprises 15 residues. Germline V gene data show CDR1 as KGHSH and CDR2 as LQKENI. V lost 0 bases and J lost 7, with 12 bases in between. CDR3 protein: CASSPPESGREKLFF. CDR3 nucleotide sequence: TGTGCCAGCTCACCACCTGAGAGTGGCCGTGAAAAACTGTTTTTT.

The gene calls are TRBV3-1 (or the pseudogene TRBV3-2) and TRBJ2-7, with 11 bases lining up with TRBD2. The V and J ends lost 4 bases and 3 bases, in that order; junction bases with no gene match: 2. The CDR3 extends over 14 amino acids. Germline CDR1 LGHDT, CDR2 YNNKEL (reference sequence). The CDR3 protein is CASSPTSGGYEQYF. The CDR3 coding sequence is TGTGCCAGCAGCCCAACTAGCGGGGGCTACGAGCAGTACTTC.

This chain joins TRBV7-8 and TRBJ1-1, with D tentatively TRBD1 (5 bases). This CDR3 region has 14 residues. Trimming shortened V by 0 bases and J by 1 base, and 6 bases separated the two germline ends. Germline V CDR1 and CDR2: SGHVS, FQNEAQ. The CDR3 reads CASSLAQGNTEAFF. The DNA of the CDR3 is TGTGCCAGCAGCTTAGCTCAGGGGAACACTGAAGCTTTCTTT.

The gene calls are TRBV2 and TRBJ2-7; D perhaps matches TRBD2 (6 bases). CDR1 is SNHLY, CDR2 FYNNEI, per germline. The V end lost 7 bases, the J end lost 1 base, and 20 bases lay between the germline ends. CDR3 length equals 16 residues. The CDR3 DNA follows: TGTGCCAGCAAGACGGGGGACGCGCTACTATCCTACGAGCAGTACTTC. Translation gives CASKTGDALLSYEQYF.

J is TRBJ1-6 and V is TRBV15, with no clear D. Germline CDR1 reads LNHNV; CDR2 reads YYDKDF (reference sequence). The CDR3 consists of 15 residues. V lost 0 bases, J lost 0 bases, and 3 bases lay in between. CDR3 sequence (DNA): TGTGCCACCAGCAGAGATCCCTCCTATAATTCACCCCTCCACTTT. Translation: CATSRDPSYNSPLHF. Complete variable domain (other parts from reference TRBV15 and TRBJ1-6): DAMVIQNPRYQVTQFGKPVTLSCSQTLNHNVMYWYQQKSSQAPKLLFHYYDKDFNNEADTPDNFQSRRPNTSFCFLDIRSPGLGDTAMYLCATSRDPSYNSPLHFGNGTRLTVT.

The chain links TRBV5-1 to TRBJ2-2; 7 bases are a match to TRBD1. From germline, CDR1 is SGHRS and CDR2 YFSETQ. The CDR3 loop spans 15 amino acids. The ends lost 4 bases at V and 7 bases at J; junction bases unmatched: 10. The CDR3 here is CASSKLMTGYGELFF. CDR3 in DNA: TGCGCCAGCAGCAAGCTTATGACAGGGTACGGGGAGCTGTTTTTT.

This clone was seen only a few times. This chain joins TRBV5-6 and TRBJ1-2; 9 nucleotides match TRBD1. CDR1 is SGHDT, CDR2 YYEEEE, per germline. This CDR3 is 15 amino acids long. After removal of 0 bases from V and 7 bases from J, the junction contained 7 bases not matched to a gene. The CDR3 sequence: CASSLGQGVNAGYTF. DNA of the CDR3: TGTGCCAGCAGCTTGGGACAGGGGGTAAACGCTGGCTACACCTTC. The entire variable domain, with the rest obtained from reference TRBV5-6 and TRBJ1-2, is as follows: DAGVTQSPTHLIKTRGQQVTLRCSPKSGHDTVSWYQQALGQGPQFIFQYYEEEERQRGNFPDRFSGHQFPNYSSELNVNALLLGDSALYLCASSLGQGVNAGYTFGSGTRLTVV.

V gene TRBV10-3 combines with J gene TRBJ1-1, with D unresolved. The CDR3 spans 12 residues. V lost 6 bases and J 2 bases, leaving 7 bases between the germline ends. The germline gives CDR1 ENHRY, CDR2 SYGVKD. The CDR3 loop reads CAIRKSNTEAFF. The DNA for the CDR3 is TGTGCCATCAGAAAATCTAACACTGAAGCTTTCTTT.

A few counts support this clone. The CDR3 sequence is CASSMLEGDEQYF. The CDR3 coding sequence is TGTGCCAGTAGTATGCTAGAAGGCGACGAGCAGTACTTC. The genes are TRBV19 and TRBJ2-7; no clear D gene. V dropped 3 bases and J dropped 5 bases, with 11 bases sitting between them. Germline V gene sequence: CDR1 LNHDA, CDR2 SQIVND (reference sequence). The CDR3 runs 13 residues.

This chain connects TRBV5-6 to TRBJ1-6; no clear D. V lost 4 bases and J 0 bases, leaving 14 bases between the germline ends. This CDR3 has 17 amino acids. Looked up from germline, CDR1 is SGHDT and CDR2 is YYEEEE. CDR3 protein: CASSPSRQFSYNSPLHF. The CDR3 DNA sequence: TGTGCCAGCAGCCCCAGCAGGCAGTTCTCCTATAATTCACCCCTCCACTTT. Looking up the rest from reference TRBV5-6 and TRBJ1-6 gives the full variable domain: DAGVTQSPTHLIKTRGQQVTLRCSPKSGHDTVSWYQQALGQGPQFIFQYYEEEERQRGNFPDRFSGHQFPNYSSELNVNALLLGDSALYLCASSPSRQFSYNSPLHFGNGTRLTVT.

The chain combines TRBV5-4 with TRBJ2-3; possibly TRBD1 for D (5 bases). Germline CDR1 is SGHNT and CDR2 is YYREEE (reference sequence). V was trimmed by 2 bases and J by 5 bases, leaving 15 bases between them. The CDR3 loop spans 15 amino acids. This CDR3 reads CASSLTRAPRDTQYF. CDR3 coding DNA: TGTGCCAGCAGCTTAACCAGGGCCCCGAGAGATACGCAGTATTTT.

The rearrangement links TRBV5-1 to TRBJ2-1; D perhaps matches TRBD2 (6 bases). The germline CDR1 and CDR2 sequences are SGHRS and YFSETQ. The CDR3 totals 16 residues. V gave up 0 bases and J gave up 8 bases, with 18 bases separating them. The CDR3 is CASSLDGSRVGYEQFF. The CDR3 nucleotides read TGCGCCAGCAGCTTGGACGGGAGCAGGGTTGGCTATGAGCAGTTCTTC.